The text below deals with one T cell receptor beta chain. There are 17 residues in the CDR3. The V end lost 0 bases, the J end lost 5 bases, and 17 bases lay between the germline ends. This entry comes from a study of OX40 agonist ivuxolimab in advanced cancers. Using immunoSEQ multiplex PCR, the repertoire was profiled, and TCRdb retains in-frame clones only, with some absent. Here the sample spans roughly 38,000 clones, roughly 82% being singletons. This chain joins TRBV23-1 and TRBJ1-5; TRBD1 is a possible D gene (5 bases). TRBV23-1 belongs to the ORF category, with a function that is uncertain. The material sequenced was CD4+ or CD8+ T cells sorted from blood, taken in a trial of the OX40 agonist ivuxolimab. This TCR came from an adult with an advanced solid tumor such as melanoma, head and neck, liver or kidney cancer. CDR3 protein: CASSQSAQGGFDQPQHF. CDR3 in DNA: TGCGCCAGCAGTCAATCAGCGCAGGGAGGTTTCGATCAGCCCCAGCATTTT.